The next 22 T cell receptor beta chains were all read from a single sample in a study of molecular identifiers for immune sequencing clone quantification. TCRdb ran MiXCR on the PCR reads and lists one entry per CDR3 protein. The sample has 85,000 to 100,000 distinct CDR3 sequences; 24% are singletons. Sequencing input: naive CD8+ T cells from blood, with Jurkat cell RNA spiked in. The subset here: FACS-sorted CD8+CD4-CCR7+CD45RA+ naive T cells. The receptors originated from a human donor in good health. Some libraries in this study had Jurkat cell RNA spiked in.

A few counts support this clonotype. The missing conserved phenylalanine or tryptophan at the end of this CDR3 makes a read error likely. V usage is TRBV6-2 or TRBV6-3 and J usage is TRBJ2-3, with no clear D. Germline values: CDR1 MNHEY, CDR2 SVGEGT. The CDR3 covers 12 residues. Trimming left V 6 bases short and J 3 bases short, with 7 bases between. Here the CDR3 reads CASRRLTDTQYY. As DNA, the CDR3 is TGTGCCAGCAGACGCTTGACAGATACGCAGTATTAT.

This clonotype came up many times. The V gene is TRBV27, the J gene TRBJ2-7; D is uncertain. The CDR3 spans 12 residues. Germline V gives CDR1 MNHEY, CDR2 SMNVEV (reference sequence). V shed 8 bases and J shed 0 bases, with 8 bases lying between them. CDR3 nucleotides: TGTGCCAGCGGCTCAAGCTCCTACGAGCAGTACTTC. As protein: CASGSSSYEQYF.

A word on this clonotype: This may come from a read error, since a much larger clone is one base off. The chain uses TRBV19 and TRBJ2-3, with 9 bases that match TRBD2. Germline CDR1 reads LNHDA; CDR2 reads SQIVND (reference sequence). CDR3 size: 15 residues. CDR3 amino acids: CATSPGRGGTGTQYF. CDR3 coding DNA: TGTGCCACCTCTCCGGGGCGGGGGGGAACAGGTACGCAGTATTTT. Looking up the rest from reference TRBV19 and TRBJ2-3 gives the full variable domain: DGGITQSPKYLFRKEGQNVTLSCEQNLNHDAMYWYRQDPGQGLRLIYYSQIVNDFQKGDIAEGYSVSREKKESFPLTVTSAQKNPTAFYLCATSPGRGGTGTQYFGPGTRLTVL.

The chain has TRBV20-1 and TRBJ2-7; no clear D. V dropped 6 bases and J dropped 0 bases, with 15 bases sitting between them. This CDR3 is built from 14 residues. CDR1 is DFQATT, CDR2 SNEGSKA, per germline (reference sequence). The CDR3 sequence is CSANDIPSSYEQYF. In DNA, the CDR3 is TGCAGTGCAAACGACATACCGAGCTCCTACGAGCAGTACTTC.

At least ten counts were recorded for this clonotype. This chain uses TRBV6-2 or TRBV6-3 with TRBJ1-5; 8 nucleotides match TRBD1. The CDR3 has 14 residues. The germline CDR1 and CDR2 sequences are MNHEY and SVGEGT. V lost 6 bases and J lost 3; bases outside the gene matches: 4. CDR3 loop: CASSRTGINQPQHF. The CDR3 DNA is TGTGCCAGCAGCCGGACAGGGATCAATCAGCCCCAGCATTTT.

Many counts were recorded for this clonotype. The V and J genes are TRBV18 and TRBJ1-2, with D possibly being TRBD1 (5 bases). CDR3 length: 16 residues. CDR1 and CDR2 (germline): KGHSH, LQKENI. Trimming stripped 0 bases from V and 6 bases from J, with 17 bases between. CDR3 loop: CASSPPGRAETDGYTF. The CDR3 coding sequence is TGTGCCAGCTCACCACCGGGCAGGGCAGAGACGGATGGCTACACCTTC.

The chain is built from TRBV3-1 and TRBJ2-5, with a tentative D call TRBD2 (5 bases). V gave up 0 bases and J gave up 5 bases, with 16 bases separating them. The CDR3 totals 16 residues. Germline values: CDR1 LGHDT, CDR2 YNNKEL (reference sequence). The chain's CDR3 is CASSQDEGRRTETQYF. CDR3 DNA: TGTGCCAGCAGCCAAGATGAGGGCCGACGGACGGAGACCCAGTACTTC.

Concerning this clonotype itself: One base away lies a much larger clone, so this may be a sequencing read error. In nucleotides, the CDR3 is TGTGCCAGCAGCTTAGAGGCTAGCCCGGAGAATGAGCAGTTCTTC. Its translation is CASSLEASPENEQFF. The chain has TRBV7-9 and TRBJ2-1; D may be TRBD2 (5 bases). The CDR3 consists of 15 residues. The V gene lost 1 base and the J gene lost 7 bases, with 14 bases spanning the gap. CDR1 and CDR2 from the germline V gene are SEHNR and FQNEAQ (reference sequence).

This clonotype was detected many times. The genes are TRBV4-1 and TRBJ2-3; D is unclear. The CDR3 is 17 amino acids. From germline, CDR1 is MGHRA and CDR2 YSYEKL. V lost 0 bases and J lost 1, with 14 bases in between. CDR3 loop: CASSQDSLQRRTDTQYF. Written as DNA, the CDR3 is TGCGCCAGCAGCCAAGATAGTTTGCAGAGGCGCACAGATACGCAGTATTTT.

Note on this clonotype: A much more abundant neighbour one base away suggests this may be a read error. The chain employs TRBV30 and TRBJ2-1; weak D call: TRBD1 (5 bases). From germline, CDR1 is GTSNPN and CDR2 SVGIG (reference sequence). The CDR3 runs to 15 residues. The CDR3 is CAWSVPRQGLNEQLF. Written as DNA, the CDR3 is TGTGCCTGGAGTGTGCCCCGCCAGGGCCTCAATGAGCAGCTCTTC. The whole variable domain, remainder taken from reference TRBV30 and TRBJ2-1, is SQTIHQWPATLVQPVGSPLSLECTVEGTSNPNLYWYRQAAGRGLQLLFYSVGIGQISSEVPQNLSASRPQDRQFILSSKKLLLSDSGFYLCAWSVPRQGLNEQLFGPGTRLTVL.

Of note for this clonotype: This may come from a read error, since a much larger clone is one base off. The CDR3 DNA follows: TGTGCCAGCGGTTTAGACAGAGCCACAGATACGCAGTATTTT. This translates into CASGLDRATDTQYF. The rearrangement joins TRBV12-3 or TRBV12-4 to TRBJ2-3; TRBD1 is a possible D gene (5 bases). The length of the CDR3 is 14 residues.

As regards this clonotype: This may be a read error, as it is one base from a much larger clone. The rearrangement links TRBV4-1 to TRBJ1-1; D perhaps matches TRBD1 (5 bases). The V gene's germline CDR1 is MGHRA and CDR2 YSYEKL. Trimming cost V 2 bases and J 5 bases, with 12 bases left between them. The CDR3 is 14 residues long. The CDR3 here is CASSQKRDGTEAFF. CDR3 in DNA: TGCGCCAGCAGCCAAAAGAGGGACGGGACTGAAGCTTTCTTT.

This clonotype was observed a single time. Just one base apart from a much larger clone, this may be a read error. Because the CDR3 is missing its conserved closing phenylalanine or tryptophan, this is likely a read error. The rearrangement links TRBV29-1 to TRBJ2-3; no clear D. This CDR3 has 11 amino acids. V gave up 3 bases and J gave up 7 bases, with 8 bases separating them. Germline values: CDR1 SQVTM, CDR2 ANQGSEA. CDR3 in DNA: TGCAGCGTTGATACTTTAAATACGCAGTATTAT. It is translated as CSVDTLNTQYY.

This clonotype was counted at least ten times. As DNA, the CDR3 is TGTGCCAGCAGCTCCGGACTAGCGGATTTTAAAAACATTCAGTACTTC. This gives the protein CASSSGLADFKNIQYF. This chain links TRBV5-6 with TRBJ2-4, with 10 bases that match TRBD2. Germline V lookup: CDR1 SGHDT, CDR2 YYEEEE. The CDR3 is made up of 16 amino acids. Germline trimming cut 3 bases from V and 4 bases from J; bases unmatched to any gene: 7. The variable domain in full, with the rest retrieved from reference TRBV5-6 and TRBJ2-4, is DAGVTQSPTHLIKTRGQQVTLRCSPKSGHDTVSWYQQALGQGPQFIFQYYEEEERQRGNFPDRFSGHQFPNYSSELNVNALLLGDSALYLCASSSGLADFKNIQYFGAGTRLSVL.

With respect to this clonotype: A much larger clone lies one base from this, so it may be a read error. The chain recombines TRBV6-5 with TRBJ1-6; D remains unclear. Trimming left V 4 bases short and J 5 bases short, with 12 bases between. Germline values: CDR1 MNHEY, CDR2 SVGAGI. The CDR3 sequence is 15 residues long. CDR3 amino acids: CASSSPIGDNSPLHF. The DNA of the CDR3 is TGTGCCAGCAGTTCCCCGATAGGAGATAATTCACCCCTCCACTTT.

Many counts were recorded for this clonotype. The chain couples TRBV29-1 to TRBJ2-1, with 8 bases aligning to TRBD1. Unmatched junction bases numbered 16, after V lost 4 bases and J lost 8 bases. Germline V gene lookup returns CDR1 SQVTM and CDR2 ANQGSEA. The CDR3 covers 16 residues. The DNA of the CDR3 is TGCAGCGTTGTTCGGCTCCGGACAGGGCTGCGGGATGAGCAGTTCTTC. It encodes CSVVRLRTGLRDEQFF.

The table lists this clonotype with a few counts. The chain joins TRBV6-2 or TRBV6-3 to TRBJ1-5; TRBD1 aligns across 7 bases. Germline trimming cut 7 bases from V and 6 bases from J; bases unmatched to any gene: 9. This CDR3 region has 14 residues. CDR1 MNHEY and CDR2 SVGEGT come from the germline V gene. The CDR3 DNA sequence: TGTGCCAGCACCTTAACAGGGGTTGGTCAGCCCCAGCATTTT. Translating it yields CASTLTGVGQPQHF.

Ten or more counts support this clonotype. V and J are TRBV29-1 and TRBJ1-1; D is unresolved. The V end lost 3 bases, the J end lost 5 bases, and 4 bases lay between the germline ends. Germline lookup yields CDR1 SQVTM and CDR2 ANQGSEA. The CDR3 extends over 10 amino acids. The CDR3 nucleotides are TGCAGCGTTGACGGTACTGAAGCTTTCTTT. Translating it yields CSVDGTEAFF.

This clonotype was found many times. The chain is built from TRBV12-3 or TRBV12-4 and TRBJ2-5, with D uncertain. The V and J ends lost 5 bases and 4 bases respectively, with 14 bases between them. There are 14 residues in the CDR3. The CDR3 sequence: CASSPNLDLETQYF. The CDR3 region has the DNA TGTGCCAGCAGTCCAAACCTAGACCTAGAGACCCAGTACTTC.

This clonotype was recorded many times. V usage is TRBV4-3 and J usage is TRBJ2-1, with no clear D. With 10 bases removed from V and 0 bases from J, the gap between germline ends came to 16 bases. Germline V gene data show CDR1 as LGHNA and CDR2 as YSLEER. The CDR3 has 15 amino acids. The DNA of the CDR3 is TGCGCCACCTCCGACACCGGCACCTCCTACAATGAGCAGTTCTTC. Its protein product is CATSDTGTSYNEQFF.

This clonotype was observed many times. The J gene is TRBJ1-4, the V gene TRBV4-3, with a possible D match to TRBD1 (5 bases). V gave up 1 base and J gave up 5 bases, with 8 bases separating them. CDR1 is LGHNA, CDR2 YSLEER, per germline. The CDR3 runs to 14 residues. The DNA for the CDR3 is TGCGCCAGCAGCCAAGTGTCAGGGAATGAAAAACTGTTTTTT. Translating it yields CASSQVSGNEKLFF.

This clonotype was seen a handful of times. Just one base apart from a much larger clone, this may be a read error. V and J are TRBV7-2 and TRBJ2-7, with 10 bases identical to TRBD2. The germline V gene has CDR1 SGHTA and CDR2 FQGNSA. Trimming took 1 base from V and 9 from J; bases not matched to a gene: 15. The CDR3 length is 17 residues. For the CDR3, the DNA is TGTGCCAGCAGCTTAGATCCTAGCGGGGGCTTCAGCGACGCGCAGTACTTC. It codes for CASSLDPSGGFSDAQYF.